These 24 T cell receptor beta chains share one sample of origin, sequenced in a study of T cell responses to AZD1222 COVID-19 vaccine (dated by TCRdb to 2020 to 2022). This specimen's time point label, per the study, means: about 28 days (+/-7) after the second vaccine dose. The method behind the library was the immunoSEQ multiplex PCR assay. This immuneACCESS table, as held by TCRdb, lists in-frame sequences with V and J called but not all clones. Of the missing ones, under half trace to an unresolved V gene in checked studies; the others have no known cause. The sample includes tens of thousands of clones, with approximately 85% observed a single time. Approximately 26% of the sample belongs to the ten largest clones. The specimen was peripheral blood, collected 28 days after the second AZD1222 dose. The source of these receptors is an adult who received the AZD1222 COVID-19 vaccine.

The rearrangement joins TRBV5-1 to TRBJ2-2; 9 nucleotides line up with TRBD1. The trim removed 4 bases at V and 4 bases at J, leaving 5 bases unmatched. Germline loops: CDR1 SGHRS, CDR2 YFSETQ. The CDR3 is 15 amino acids. CDR3 sequence: CASSRQGDGTGELFF. In DNA, the CDR3 is TGCGCCAGCAGCCGACAGGGGGATGGCACCGGGGAGCTGTTTTTT.

This chain links TRBV28 with TRBJ1-5, with D possibly being TRBD1 (6 bases). Germline V lookup: CDR1 MDHEN, CDR2 SYDVKM. The CDR3 length is 13 residues. Trimming shortened V by 6 bases and J by 7 bases, and 13 bases separated the two germline ends. CDR3 coding DNA: TGTGCCAGCAGAGCAGGGGATCGGCAGCCCCAGCATTTT. It yields the protein CASRAGDRQPQHF.

The chain joins TRBV12-3 or TRBV12-4 to TRBJ1-1; D uncertain. This CDR3 contains 13 residues. V lost 5 bases and J lost 1, with 8 bases in between. As DNA, the CDR3 is TGTGCCAGCAGTGTAAGGGAGAACACTGAAGCTTTCTTT. This codes for CASSVRENTEAFF.

This chain uses TRBV29-1 with TRBJ2-7; TRBD1 matches 7 bases. From germline, CDR1 is SQVTM and CDR2 ANQGSEA. This CDR3 is 13 amino acids long. V shed 1 base, J shed 2 bases, and the junction held 2 bases outside the gene matches. The DNA for the CDR3 is TGCAGCGTTGAAGGAACAGGGGCCTACGAGCAGTACTTC. Encoded protein: CSVEGTGAYEQYF.

This chain joins TRBV10-2 and TRBJ2-7; D assignment may be TRBD1 or TRBD2 (7 bases each). CDR3 length equals 15 residues. Germline V lookup: CDR1 WSHSY, CDR2 SAAADI. V gave up 4 bases and J gave up 2 bases, with 15 bases separating them. In nucleotides, the CDR3 is TGCGCCAGCAGTGGACCAGGGGGGACTACCTACGAGCAGTACTTC. This codes for CASSGPGGTTYEQYF.

V usage is TRBV28 and J usage is TRBJ1-5, with no clear D. Germline V gene lookup returns CDR1 MDHEN and CDR2 SYDVKM. The CDR3 covers 12 residues. Trimming removed 7 bases at V and 6 bases at J, with 10 bases between. CDR3 loop: CASTWRGQPQHF. In DNA, the CDR3 is TGTGCCAGCACCTGGCGGGGTCAGCCCCAGCATTTT.

The V and J genes are TRBV18 and TRBJ2-5; TRBD1 is a possible D gene (6 bases). Between the trimmed V and J ends, which lost 6 bases and 2 bases, there was a span of 28 bases. The length of the CDR3 is 19 residues. The germline CDR1 and CDR2 sequences are KGHSH and LQKENI. CDR3 coding DNA: TGTGCCAGCTCGCTTCTGGGCACAGGGTACGTTACCGAACAAGAGACCCAGTACTTC. It yields the protein CASSLLGTGYVTEQETQYF.

DNA of the CDR3: TGCAGCGTTGAAGTATCCAGGGGAGGCGAGCAGTACTTC. Its protein is CSVEVSRGGEQYF. V and J are TRBV29-1 and TRBJ2-7; D might be TRBD1 or TRBD2, each matching 6 bases. This CDR3 has 13 amino acids. Trimming pared 1 base from V and 6 bases from J, leaving 13 bases between. Germline lookup yields CDR1 SQVTM and CDR2 ANQGSEA.

V is TRBV10-3 and J is TRBJ2-7; D is uncertain. Germline lookup yields CDR1 ENHRY and CDR2 SYGVKD. The CDR3 runs to 13 residues. V gave up 3 bases and J gave up 1 base, with 7 bases separating them. The CDR3 loop reads CAISETVSYEQYF. Here the CDR3 DNA reads TGTGCCATCAGTGAAACGGTATCCTACGAGCAGTACTTC.

The chain joins TRBV12-3 or TRBV12-4 to TRBJ2-1; D is uncertain. There are 13 residues in the CDR3. V was cut by 10 bases and J by 5 bases, with 15 bases left in between. CDR3 sequence: CATRKRLDNEQFF. The CDR3 nucleotides read TGTGCCACCAGGAAACGGTTGGACAATGAGCAGTTCTTC.

The rearrangement joins TRBV10-3 to TRBJ2-3; 12 nucleotides line up with TRBD1. Germline V gene data show CDR1 as ENHRY and CDR2 as SYGVKD. The trim removed 2 bases at V and 4 bases at J, leaving 7 bases unmatched. This CDR3 region has 17 residues. CDR3 nucleotides: TGTGCCATCAGTGAGCAACCCGGGACAGGGGGCCCAGATACGCAGTATTTT. Its translation is CAISEQPGTGGPDTQYF.

The chain has TRBV11-2 and TRBJ1-2; D is possibly TRBD1 (6 bases). The CDR3 is made up of 14 amino acids. The V gene's germline CDR1 is SGHAT and CDR2 FQNNGV. Trimming stripped 1 base from V and 8 bases from J, with 14 bases between. The CDR3 loop is CASSLAGGAVGYTF. CDR3 DNA: TGTGCCAGCAGCTTAGCGGGGGGCGCGGTAGGCTACACCTTC. The whole variable domain, remainder taken from reference TRBV11-2 and TRBJ1-2, is EAGVAQSPRYKIIEKRQSVAFWCNPISGHATLYWYQQILGQGPKLLIQFQNNGVVDDSQLPKDRFSAERLKGVDSTLKIQPAKLEDSAVYLCASSLAGGAVGYTFGSGTRLTVV.

The V call is TRBV7-3, the J call TRBJ2-1, with TRBD1 identical over 7 bases. Germline loops: CDR1 SGHTA, CDR2 FQGTGA. V trimming: 5 bases; J trimming: 6 bases; junction bases outside the gene matches: 10. This CDR3 has 15 amino acids. The DNA for the CDR3 is TGTGCCAGCAGCCCGCTTCGACAGGGAAGCAATGAGCAGTTCTTC. This sequence encodes CASSPLRQGSNEQFF.

The chain couples TRBV6-6 to TRBJ1-6; D is possibly TRBD1 (6 bases). V lost 5 bases, J lost 0 bases, and 14 bases lay in between. The CDR3 length is 17 residues. Germline V gene sequence: CDR1 MNHNY, CDR2 SVGAGI (reference sequence). The CDR3 DNA reads TGTGCCAGCAGTCTCCAACAGGGATCCTCCTATAATTCACCCCTCCACTTT. Protein sequence: CASSLQQGSSYNSPLHF.

The chain has TRBV18 and TRBJ2-5; possible D gene TRBD1, 6 bases. V was trimmed by 0 bases and J by 2 bases, leaving 16 bases between them. Looked up from germline, CDR1 is KGHSH and CDR2 is LQKENI. The CDR3 sequence is 17 residues long. This CDR3 is CASSPPGARGSQETQYF. CDR3 DNA: TGTGCCAGCTCACCACCGGGGGCACGGGGATCACAAGAGACCCAGTACTTC.

The chain employs TRBV27 and TRBJ2-5; D might be TRBD1 (5 bases). CDR1 is MNHEY, CDR2 SMNVEV, per germline (reference sequence). The CDR3 has 15 residues. The V gene lost 2 bases and the J gene lost 5 bases, with 15 bases spanning the gap. The CDR3 DNA is TGTGCCAGCAGTTTAGCTAGGGGCGGTGGGGAGACCCAGTACTTC. This codes for CASSLARGGGETQYF.

This clone appeared a single time. This chain uses TRBV6-5 with TRBJ1-3; no firm D call. V was clipped by 5 bases and J by 0 bases, with 5 bases between them. In germline, CDR1 is MNHEY, CDR2 SVGAGI. The CDR3 length is 13 residues. Here the CDR3 DNA reads TGTGCCAGCAGTCTCAGCTCTGGAAACACCATATATTTT. The encoded protein is CASSLSSGNTIYF.

The chain has TRBV18 and TRBJ2-1; 11 positions match TRBD1. This CDR3 is 15 amino acids long. V was pared by 4 bases and J by 3 bases, with 2 bases of the junction left unmatched. CDR1 and CDR2 (germline): KGHSH, LQKENI. The DNA of the CDR3 is TGTGCCAGCTCACGGGGACAGGGGGTCTACAATGAGCAGTTCTTC. It encodes CASSRGQGVYNEQFF. The whole variable domain, filled in from reference TRBV18 and TRBJ2-1, reads NAGVMQNPRHLVRRRGQEARLRCSPMKGHSHVYWYRQLPEEGLKFMVYLQKENIIDESGMPKERFSAEFPKEGPSILRIQQVVRGDSAAYFCASSRGQGVYNEQFFGPGTRLTVL.

As DNA, the CDR3 is TGTGCCAGCATCGCGACGGGGAACACCGGGGAGCTGTTTTTT. Its translation: CASIATGNTGELFF. This chain uses TRBV3-1 (or the pseudogene TRBV3-2) with TRBJ2-2; D is undetermined. Trimming removed 7 bases at V and 1 base at J, with 10 bases between. Germline loops: CDR1 LGHDT, CDR2 YNNKEL (reference sequence). This CDR3 has 14 residues.

The chain links TRBV3-1 (or the pseudogene TRBV3-2) to TRBJ2-3, with D unresolved. The CDR3 covers 13 residues. V lost 5 bases to trimming and J lost 5 bases, with 11 bases between them. Germline CDR1 LGHDT, CDR2 YNNKEL (reference sequence). The CDR3 bases are TGTGCCAGCAGCTCATCCGTACTAGATACGCAGTATTTT. Translating gives CASSSSVLDTQYF.

The chain employs TRBV15 and TRBJ1-1; D not resolved. There are 13 residues in the CDR3. Trimming cost V 6 bases and J 5 bases, with 13 bases left between them. Germline values: CDR1 LNHNV, CDR2 YYDKDF (reference sequence). The CDR3 sequence is CATSSRGGTEAFF. The CDR3 nucleotides read TGTGCCACCAGTAGCCGTGGTGGGACTGAAGCTTTCTTT.

In its sample, this clone was seen many times. The CDR3 DNA reads as TGTGCCAGCAGTCGGACGGCCGTCACCGGGGAGCTGTTTTTT. Its protein product is CASSRTAVTGELFF. The chain has TRBV28 and TRBJ2-2; D gene ambiguous. Looked up from germline, CDR1 is MDHEN and CDR2 is SYDVKM. The CDR3 runs 14 residues. V lost 5 bases to trimming and J lost 4 bases, with 11 bases between them. Full variable domain (outside the CDR3, taken from reference TRBV28 and TRBJ2-2): DVKVTQSSRYLVKRTGEKVFLECVQDMDHENMFWYRQDPGLGLRLIYFSYDVKMKEKGDIPEGYSVSREKKERFSLILESASTNQTSMYLCASSRTAVTGELFFGEGSRLTVL.

The V call is TRBV5-1, the J call TRBJ2-7; D may be TRBD2 (6 bases). Germline V lookup: CDR1 SGHRS, CDR2 YFSETQ. V was shortened by 0 bases and J by 3 bases, with 10 bases between the two germline ends. There are 14 residues in the CDR3. The CDR3 region is CASSLVDGSYEQYF. CDR3 nucleotide sequence: TGCGCCAGCAGCTTGGTTGACGGGAGCTACGAGCAGTACTTC.

The genes are TRBV12-2 and TRBJ1-1. TRBV12-2 is a listed pseudogene. This CDR3 is built from 15 residues. The CDR3, as DNA: TGTGCAAGTCGCTCGAGGGGGGAAGGGGGCACTGAAGCTTTCTTT. Protein product: CASRSRGEGGTEAFF.